A single sample is the source of the 9 T cell receptor beta chains below, sequenced in a study of T cell responses to AZD1222 COVID-19 vaccine. Some clones are missing from TCRdb's copy, which holds only in-frame ones; the method was immunoSEQ multiplex PCR. The sample contains some 56,000 clones, about 91% of which appear only once. The sample consisted of peripheral blood, taken 28 days after the second AZD1222 dose. Receptors originate from an adult who received the AZD1222 COVID-19 vaccine.

V and J are TRBV21-1 and TRBJ1-6; the D segment call TRBD1 is taken from the table without a DNA check. TRBV21-1 is flagged as a pseudogene. This CDR3 has 14 amino acids. The CDR3 is CASSMTGVNSPLHF. The CDR3 DNA reads TGTGCCAGCAGCATGACAGGGGTCAATTCACCCCTCCACTTT.

The chain has TRBV11-2 and TRBJ2-7, with TRBD1 as a possible D gene (5 bases). The CDR3 contains 14 residues. CDR1 and CDR2 from the germline V gene are SGHAT and FQNNGV. V was pared by 5 bases and J by 1 base, with 12 bases between. CDR3 loop: CASSLLRGSYEQYF. The CDR3 DNA is TGTGCCAGCAGCCTCCTTAGGGGTTCCTACGAGCAGTACTTC. Drawing the rest from reference TRBV11-2 and TRBJ2-7, the complete variable domain is EAGVAQSPRYKIIEKRQSVAFWCNPISGHATLYWYQQILGQGPKLLIQFQNNGVVDDSQLPKDRFSAERLKGVDSTLKIQPAKLEDSAVYLCASSLLRGSYEQYFGPGTRLTVT.

This chain links TRBV5-1 with TRBJ1-1; possibly TRBD1 for D (5 bases). CDR3 size: 13 residues. From germline, CDR1 is SGHRS and CDR2 YFSETQ. V was clipped by 6 bases and J by 1 base, with 10 bases between them. The CDR3 region has the DNA TGCGCCAGCACCTGGGGGAGGAACACTGAAGCTTTCTTT. This encodes CASTWGRNTEAFF.

The chain carries TRBV9 and TRBJ2-3; 10 bases line up with TRBD2. Germline CDR1 is SGDLS and CDR2 is YYNGEE. CDR3 length: 13 amino acids. V shed 8 bases, J shed 4 bases, and the junction held 4 bases outside the gene matches. The CDR3 DNA sequence: TGTGCCAGTGGGACTAGCGTTGCAGATACGCAGTATTTT. This gives the protein CASGTSVADTQYF.

The chain carries TRBV7-9 and TRBJ2-3, with D uncertain. Per the germline V gene, CDR1 is SEHNR and CDR2 is FQNEAQ (reference sequence). Trimming shortened V by 5 bases and J by 4 bases, and 10 bases separated the two germline ends. The CDR3 contains 13 residues. The CDR3 bases are TGTGCCAGCAGCCCTAAGGGTCCAGATACGCAGTATTTT. This translates into CASSPKGPDTQYF.

This chain links TRBV6-2 or TRBV6-3 with TRBJ2-7; 9 nucleotides align to TRBD2. J was trimmed by 7 bases and V by 2 bases; bases with no gene match: 15. Germline V gene sequence: CDR1 MNHEY, CDR2 SVGEGT. This CDR3 has 17 residues. The CDR3 sequence: CASSYPPPGLALREQYF. CDR3 in DNA: TGTGCCAGCAGTTACCCACCTCCGGGACTAGCCCTCCGGGAGCAGTACTTC.

In this sample, this clone turned up once. The chain is built from TRBV9 and TRBJ2-2, with D hard to call. Germline CDR1 is SGDLS and CDR2 is YYNGEE. This CDR3 has 15 amino acids. Trimming took 4 bases from V and 2 from J, leaving 12 bases between them. The CDR3 region is CASSLGSGNTGELFF. The CDR3 nucleotides are TGTGCCAGCAGCCTAGGGTCGGGTAACACCGGGGAGCTGTTTTTT.

This chain connects TRBV28 to TRBJ2-3, with a tentative D call TRBD1 (6 bases). The CDR3 sequence is 15 residues long. V lost 10 bases and J lost 4, with 21 bases in between. Germline-derived CDR1 and CDR2 are MDHEN and SYDVKM. The chain's CDR3 is CATSSGAGVPDTQYF. CDR3 coding DNA: TGTGCCACTTCGTCCGGGGCAGGGGTACCAGATACGCAGTATTTT. Looking up the rest from reference TRBV28 and TRBJ2-3 gives the full variable domain: DVKVTQSSRYLVKRTGEKVFLECVQDMDHENMFWYRQDPGLGLRLIYFSYDVKMKEKGDIPEGYSVSREKKERFSLILESASTNQTSMYLCATSSGAGVPDTQYFGPGTRLTVL.

The V call is TRBV6-2 or TRBV6-3, the J call TRBJ2-6; maybe TRBD1 (5 bases). The V gene lost 4 bases and the J gene lost 2 bases, with 9 bases spanning the gap. The germline V gene has CDR1 MNHEY and CDR2 SVGEGT. The CDR3 totals 15 residues. The CDR3 region is CASSSRVPGANVLTF. DNA of the CDR3: TGTGCCAGCAGTTCCAGGGTACCTGGGGCCAACGTCCTGACTTTC.